The T cell receptor beta chain described here comes from a study of blood T cell repertoires in COVID-19. Study details: Specimens from acute and convalescent COVID-19 originated in the United States, Italy and Spain. T cells, B-cell-depleted T cells, or PBMCs supplied cDNA or gDNA.

As originally analysed: The authors estimated nucleated cell counts from reference gene primer amplification. Sequencing was performed with immunoSEQ multiplex PCR; in TCRdb, only in-frame clones are kept and a portion is missing. From that table come the V and J calls and clone size; the DNA was used to work out D and trimming. This table holds fewer than 45,000 clones, 78% found once. Losses at the gene ends were 5 bases for V and 7 bases for J; bases not matched to a gene: 9. Germline-derived CDR1 and CDR2 are LGHDT and YNNKEL (reference sequence). The CDR3 is 15 residues long. The sample comprised peripheral blood. The chain joins TRBV3-1 (or the pseudogene TRBV3-2) to TRBJ1-5; 9 positions agree with TRBD1. The TCR comes from a man aged 55 to 70 with acute or convalescent COVID-19. The CDR3 DNA reads as TGTGCCAGCAGCGCAAGGTCGGGACAGGGACAGCCCCAGCATTTT. Protein product: CASSARSGQGQPQHF.